This T cell receptor beta chain emerged from a study of blood T cell repertoires in COVID-19. As for the study in general: Acute and convalescent COVID-19 specimens originated in the United States, Italy and Spain. PBMCs, B-cell-depleted T cells, or T cells were the source of the cDNA or gDNA that made up the material.

The CDR3 is made up of 15 amino acids. Germline lookup yields CDR1 MRHNA and CDR2 SNTAGT. The V gene lost 0 bases and the J gene lost 0 bases, with 8 bases spanning the gap. In the original processing: Amplified reference gene primers provided the basis for estimating nucleated cell counts. Produced via immunoSEQ multiplex PCR; TCRdb's table is partial and in-frame only. V and J calls plus clone size are reproduced from that table; the DNA served to infer D and trimming. The profile shows about half a million clones, approximately 89% of them singletons. Seattle patients were enrolled during active infection and followed longitudinally.

This receptor was obtained from a young man with COVID-19, enrolled during active disease. This chain links TRBV6-4 with TRBJ1-1, with no clear D. Input material: peripheral blood. CDR3 nucleotide sequence: TGTGCCAGCAGTGACTCCCACAGCATGAACACTGAAGCTTTCTTT. Translating gives CASSDSHSMNTEAFF.